This TCR beta chain was profiled in a study of cytomegalovirus exposure and HLA in healthy donors (dated by TCRdb to about 2017). About the study as a whole: In an earlier analysis of several hundred of the donors, roughly 300 Gb of sequence data and 90 million to 120 million unique TCR beta sequences from roughly 180 million T cells were reported. To study patterns of TCR occurrence, a later analysis re-analyzed previously published TCR beta repertoires from 600 to 750 donors and added high-resolution HLA genotyping. Of the roughly 400 genotyped donors, 80% to 90% were placed in the genetic ancestry cluster associated with self-reported Caucasian donors. Class I and class II HLA loci were covered by the typing at four-digit resolution. The number of typed donors differed by locus: about 629-630 for A, B, C, DRB1 and DQB1; approximately 520 for DQA1; 600 to 610 for DPA1; and around 470 for DPB1. A later genetic analysis took genome-wide SNP genotypes for 398 of the 666 donors and used that subset as a discovery cohort. An early release that covered about 600 HLA-typed donors contained approximately 290 gigabases of sequencing data and approximately 85 million unique TCR sequences. Across roughly 420 genotyped donors of the cohort, an average of about 250,000 unique TCR beta nucleotide sequences per donor were sequenced, and around 19% of those sequences were non-productive. The aim of the study was to test whether cataloging public T cell receptors could identify signatures of past pathogen exposure. Donor age, sex, ethnicity and CMV serostatus were compiled alongside the repertoire data. Besides the first cohort of 550 to 750 subjects, a separate validation cohort made up of 120 or so different subjects was used. In an earlier analysis of 550 to 700 of the donors, high-throughput TCR beta sequencing was used to judge whether each TCR beta V gene segment behaved as functional or pseudogenic. Because of strong linkage in the cohort, five DR-DQ haplotypes were treated as single units for association and clustering. The study profiled the T cell repertoires of about 720 subjects by immunosequencing and related them to cytomegalovirus serostatus. Every repertoire in the discovery cohort had been generated on one and the same sequencing platform. In the later analysis, no new phenotypic data were used to find candidate immune exposures; instead, reliance was placed on TCR beta sequences and their occurrence across donors. To predict cytomegalovirus infection status, the study brought together high-throughput TCR immunosequencing, statistical association of individual TCRs with disease status, and machine learning. Overall results and qualifications from the work: When HLA alleles, especially DR and DQ, strongly co-occurred, TCR associations were difficult to assign to individual alleles. Sequencing depth was assumed to be roughly uniform across donors in the presence/absence analyses, though that assumption may not hold. In a later analysis, several top co-occurrence clusters were reported to appear linked to parvovirus B19, influenza, CMV and Epstein-Barr virus. A total of 150 or so TCR beta chains were listed by the study as associated with cytomegalovirus. Across donors, most TCR sequences were observed very rarely, whereas some public TCRs were present in many individuals. A later analysis found that most CMV-associated TCR beta chains appeared HLA-restricted, with HLA associations seemingly driven largely by CMV exposure. In an earlier analysis of 587 of the donors, most TCR beta V segments appeared in productive rearrangements about 87% or about 30% of the time, broadly matching IMGT annotations. A further reported finding was that TCR beta sequences accurately predicted the HLA-A and HLA-B alleles for most subjects in the first cohort. Three of the identified cytomegalovirus-associated TCR beta chains were confirmed in vitro to be specific for cytomegalovirus antigens. A cluster of highly shared sequence variants was judged likely to be a technical artifact of the sequencing pipeline. Linkage disequilibrium might explain the correlated functional status among segregating V segments, but an unknown experimental factor could not be ruled out. According to a later genetic analysis, donors in an Asian-associated ancestry cluster had fewer N-insertions in productive TCRs than the approximately 650-donor mean. Because HLA typing was unavailable for some donors at each locus, only the typed subset was used in association tests. Because the 87-base-pair reads could not distinguish some IMGT-functional V segments, including TRBV6-2 and TRBV6-3, those segments were excluded. A later genetic analysis associated a missense DCLRE1C variant with V-gene and J-gene trimming of TCR beta chains, and an independent cohort replicated the association. Some 15 rarely observed V segments, including chromosome 9 orphons, were excluded from the earlier analysis of 550 to 700 of the donors because counts were too low. The authors suggested that the approach could potentially be extended to other disease states and immunological phenotypes. In this cohort, only TCR beta chains were sequenced, and detectable features were limited by the absence of alpha or paired-chain data. CMV serostatus was the only immune exposure information available for the cohort. In a later analysis, the rate of TCR association differed among HLA loci, with DRB1 alleles having the most associated TCRs and HLA-C alleles having the fewest. In a later analysis, HLA-associated TCR beta chains showed more clonal expansion and lower generation probabilities than non-associated chains that were equally common. Cytomegalovirus status was reported to be diagnosed by the classifier with high specificity and sensitivity in both the original and validation cohorts. Specific HLA alleles were associated with some 15,000 TCR beta sequences at a false discovery rate of 0.05 in a later analysis.

Library method: the immunoSEQ multiplex PCR assay. The multiplex PCR relied on a mix of 60 forward primers for TCR Vbeta segments and 13 reverse primers for TCR Jbeta segments. The CDR3 region of rearranged TCR beta genes was amplified from genomic DNA by a multiplex PCR assay. The Illumina HiSeq System was used to sequence the amplified TCR beta libraries as 87-base-pair reads. The published analysis was carried out like this. In a later analysis, tens of millions of unique TCR beta chains were counted across the approximately 620 repertoires, and roughly 11 million of these chains were shared by at least two donors. To remove PCR and sequencing errors, raw reads were error-corrected and collapsed into unique sequences using a nearest-neighbor algorithm that merged closely related sequences. V, D and J gene segments were assigned by aligning CDR3 sequences to IMGT reference sequences. For a sequence to be retained, a match of at least six nucleotides to both a V gene segment and a J gene segment was required. Rearrangements were called productive when the CDR3 lacked stop codons and stayed in frame with V and J; all others were non-productive. CDR3 was defined by IMGT convention, running from the second conserved V-encoded cysteine to the conserved J-encoded phenylalanine. In an earlier analysis of approximately 500 of the donors, sequences lacking an unambiguous match to a single V gene segment were excluded. An earlier analysis of a few hundred of the donors called V segments functional above 56.7% productive rearrangements and segregating when the between-donor standard deviation exceeded 5%. A statistical classification framework was built to diagnose cytomegalovirus status from the catalog of TCR beta chain sequences. A later analysis assigned V and J genes by comparing TCR nucleotide sequences with IMGT/GENE-DB human TR gene sequences. The TCRdist pipeline was used in a later analysis to assign CDR3 sequences and most-parsimonious VDJ recombination scenarios. A later analysis defined each TCR beta chain by its CDR3 amino acid sequence plus V-gene family, and excluded reads lacking a unique V-gene family. A later analysis removed roughly 590 highly shared, low-generation-probability nucleotide sequences to deal with suspected cross-contamination and a sequencing artifact. In a later analysis, a clonal expansion index was calculated for each public chain from normalized within-repertoire ranks of inferred template counts. In a later analysis, generation probabilities were computed with a VDJ recombination model fitted to out-of-frame rearrangements, and the resulting probabilities were checked against IGoR. A later analysis scored TCR-TCR, TCR-HLA and TCR-CMV co-occurrence with hypergeometric tests, applying a repertoire-size bias correction to TCR pairs. In a later analysis, false discovery rates were estimated by permuting HLA or CMV assignments 20 times. In a later analysis, co-occurring TCRs were grouped using DBSCAN, and TCRdist sequence similarity was added for clustering within HLA-allele-positive subsets. Co-occurrence clustering excluded repertoires with fewer than 30,000 or more than 120,000 public chains, plus five with anomalous nucleotide sharing. As stored in TCRdb, this immuneACCESS dataset retains in-frame rearrangements with V and J assigned. A fraction of the clones does not appear; measured against another copy, unresolved V genes explain less than half of the discrepancy, and the remainder lacks a known reason. That table furnishes V, J and clone size, whereas the DNA furnished D and trimming. The data table for this sample lists around 130,000 clones. The ten largest clones capture approximately 1.5% of the sample.

Inclusive of the bounding cysteine and phenylalanine, the CDR3 is 14 residues long. Only the CDR3 DNA stays, 42 bases, in frame from base 1. V sheds 0 bases and J sheds 1 base, leaving 6 bases between their ends. CDR1 and CDR2 (SQVTM, ANQGSEA) derive from the germline V gene. The cohort was made up of 500 to 800 healthy bone marrow donors. At the time of sampling, all cohort members were nominally healthy, though unrecorded immune exposures were likely present. The donor tested CMV seronegative and was one of the 352 seronegative cohort members. A peripheral blood sample was provided by each donor, and peripheral blood mononuclear cells were used for TCR beta sequencing. The Qiagen DNeasy Blood Extraction Kit was used to extract genomic DNA from the blood cell samples. Concerning this clone: Its antigen specificity is not known.

The sequence joins TRBV29-1 to TRBJ2-2; possibly the D gene is TRBD1, per 5 matching bases. Specimen: PBMCs. The TCR comes from a woman aged 40 to 50 in good health and CMV-seronegative. The CDR3 in this case is CSVEDQGNTGELFF. The sequenced DNA is TGCAGCGTTGAAGACCAGGGGAACACCGGGGAGCTGTTTTTT.